This is a list of T cell receptor beta chains from one sample in a study of T cell repertoires in cytomegalovirus infection. TCRdb processed the reads anew with MiXCR; each CDR3 protein has one entry. In the table there are 310,000 or so distinct CDR3 sequences, around 9.1% of which are singletons. Sample: PBMCs. The receptors originated from a human donor in good health (CMV status not recorded). Some clones in this sample may be carry-over from other donors' samples. The CDR3 runs from the conserved cysteine through the conserved F or W. A D gene is named only where the DNA matches it firmly. Expanded clones get a size class; other rows say once, few or many, or leave the size out.

clone size	D gene	V gene	J gene	CDR3 DNA	CDR3 protein
many	-	TRBV2	TRBJ2-3	TGTGCCAGCAGTGAAATGGGGGGCCGGGAAGATACGCAGTATTTT	CASSEMGGREDTQYF
many	TRBD1	TRBV19	TRBJ1-6	TGTGCCAGTAGCCCCCAGGACAGGGTGAATAATTCACCCCTCCACTTT	CASSPQDRVNNSPLHF
many	-	TRBV29-1	TRBJ2-1	TGCAGCGTTGCAGGACGTACAACCTACAATGAGCAGTTCTTC	CSVAGRTTYNEQFF
once	TRBD1	TRBV28	TRBJ2-5	TGTGCCAGCAGTTTATCCCAGCGACAGGGCGGGGAGACCCAGTACTTC	CASSLSQRQGGETQYF
many	TRBD2	TRBV10-3	TRBJ2-1	TGTGCCATCAGTGAGTCTGGCCTAGCGGGGGGGCCTTCCTCCTACAATGAGCAGTTCTTC	CAISESGLAGGPSSYNEQFF
many	TRBD1	TRBV15	TRBJ2-3	TGTGCCACCAGCAAAGGACAGGGGGTTCATACGCAGTATTTT	CATSKGQGVHTQYF
many	TRBD1	TRBV28	TRBJ1-4	TGTGCCAGCAGTCTTAGACAGGGGGCCCGGGGAAAAGAACTGTTTTTT	CASSLRQGARGKELFF
many	TRBD1	TRBV6-6	TRBJ1-1	TGTGCCAGCAGTTACTCAGGACAGGGGGGGGCTGAAGCTTTCTTT	CASSYSGQGGAEAFF
many	TRBD2	TRBV28	TRBJ2-1	TGTGCCAGCAGTTTTGGGGGGGCTAGCGGGGGGGGTGAGCAGTTCTTC	CASSFGGASGGGEQFF
many	-	TRBV29-1	TRBJ2-3	TGCAGCGTTGAAGCATATCTCCCCAGCACAGATACGCAGTATTTT	CSVEAYLPSTDTQYF
few	TRBD1	TRBV29-1	TRBJ1-4	TGCAGCGTAAGGACAGGGTTTAATGAAAAACTGTTTTTT	CSVRTGFNEKLFF
few	-	TRBV12-3/TRBV12-4	TRBJ2-3	TGTGCCAGCAGGGCCGAGGGTACGCAGTATTTT	CASRAEGTQYF
many	TRBD1	TRBV7-7	TRBJ1-1	TGTGCTAGCAGCTTTGGGACAGGGAAAGTTGGGCTGGACACTGAAGCTTTCTTT	CASSFGTGKVGLDTEAFF
few	-	TRBV4-2	TRBJ1-6	TGTGCCAGCAGCCAAGGGGAGGGGGCCCTCCACTTT	CASSQGEGALHF
many	-	TRBV6-1	TRBJ1-2	TGTGCCATCCGGAGCGCCCGGATGGTTGGCTACACCTTC	CAIRSARMVGYTF
many	-	TRBV6-6	TRBJ2-2	TGTGCCAGCAGTTACGGGGCAGAAAACACCGGGGAGCTGTTTTTT	CASSYGAENTGELFF
few	-	TRBV20-1	TRBJ2-7	TGCAGTGCTAGAGGGAGCGAGCAGTACTTC	CSARGSEQYF
many	-	TRBV14	TRBJ1-6	TGTGCCAGCAGCCAAGACAGCCCGACCGGTAACTCACCCCTCCACTTT	CASSQDSPTGNSPLHF
many	-	TRBV7-2	TRBJ1-2	TGTGCCAGCAGCTCAGACCGGGGGAACTATGGCTACACCTTC	CASSSDRGNYGYTF
many	-	TRBV2	TRBJ2-1	TGTGCCAGCAGTCAAGCGGGTGAGCAGTTCTTC	CASSQAGEQFF
-	-	TRBV29-1	TRBJ1-2	TGCAGCGCCCCCCTCGGGGATGGCTACACCTTC	CSAPLGDGYTF
many	TRBD2	TRBV20-1	TRBJ2-3	TGCAGTGCTAGAGATGTCTCAGCGGGGGGGCCGTCAGATACGCAGTATTTT	CSARDVSAGGPSDTQYF
few	-	TRBV28	TRBJ1-1	TGTGCCAGCAGGTACCTAGTGAACACTGAAGCTTTCTTT	CASRYLVNTEAFF
many	-	TRBV7-2	TRBJ2-2	TGTGCCAGCAGCTTACGCCCTAGTCAGAACACCGGGGAGCTGTTTTTT	CASSLRPSQNTGELFF
few	-	TRBV6-5	TRBJ2-1	TGTGCCAGCAGTTTTAATAGCGGATTGATCTTGTTCTTC	CASSFNSGLILFF
few	-	TRBV27	TRBJ2-6	TGTGCCAGCACACCCCTGGAGAGGAAAGGCGTCCTGACTTTC	CASTPLERKGVLTF
few	-	TRBV20-1	TRBJ1-3	TGCAGTGCTAGAGAAACTGACAGAGGTAGAAACACCATATATTTT	CSARETDRGRNTIYF
many	-	TRBV2	TRBJ1-2	TGTGCCAGCAGTGTGGGGGGAAACTATGGCTACACCTTC	CASSVGGNYGYTF
many	-	TRBV2	TRBJ2-7	TGTGCCAGCAGTGATAGCGAGATTAGCTACGAGCAGTACTTC	CASSDSEISYEQYF
few	-	TRBV20-1	TRBJ2-5	TGCAGTGCTACGTTCGTTACAGGGTTACGGGAGACCCAGTACTTC	CSATFVTGLRETQYF
many	TRBD1	TRBV20-1	TRBJ2-2	TGCAGTGCTAGTTTTCTCGGACAGGGCCCGAACACCGGGGAGCTGTTTTTT	CSASFLGQGPNTGELFF
few	-	TRBV7-9	TRBJ2-1	TGTGCCAGCAGCTTTTCCGACTGGGGTTCCTACAATGAGCAGTTCTTC	CASSFSDWGSYNEQFF
many	-	TRBV7-8	TRBJ1-3	TGTGCCAGCAGCTTAGCGGGCGGAAACACCATATATTTT	CASSLAGGNTIYF
many	-	TRBV5-6	TRBJ2-3	TGTGCCAGCAGCTTGAATATTGGACACTTCACAGATACGCAGTATTTT	CASSLNIGHFTDTQYF
many	-	TRBV4-1	TRBJ2-1	TGCGCCAGCAGCCAAGATCGGGCAGTATACAATGAGCAGTTCTTC	CASSQDRAVYNEQFF
many	TRBD2	TRBV9	TRBJ2-3	TGTGCCAGCAGCGCCGGGACTAGCGGGTACACAGATACGCAGTATTTT	CASSAGTSGYTDTQYF
many	-	TRBV6-2/TRBV6-3	TRBJ2-3	TGTGCCAGCAGTCGAACTAGCACGCAGTATTTT	CASSRTSTQYF
few	-	TRBV20-1	TRBJ2-3	TGCAGTGCTAGCGGCCCCGCCGCAGATACGCAGTATTTT	CSASGPAADTQYF
many	TRBD1	TRBV7-2	TRBJ1-6	TGTGCCAGCAGCCCTGAAAGGACAGGGAGTTCACCCCTCCACTTT	CASSPERTGSSPLHF
many	TRBD1	TRBV7-2	TRBJ2-3	TGTGCCAGCAGCTTAGTAGGGACAGGTGCCACAGATACGCAGTATTTT	CASSLVGTGATDTQYF
many	-	TRBV29-1	TRBJ1-2	TGCAGCGTTGAAGAGTTTGAACAGGTAGTGACCTATGGCTACACCTTC	CSVEEFEQVVTYGYTF
many	TRBD1	TRBV7-2	TRBJ1-1	TGTGCCAGCAGCACACAACAGGGGGGGACTGAAGCTTTCTTT	CASSTQQGGTEAFF